The clone carrying this T cell receptor beta chain is a singleton in its sample. These data originate in a study of blood T cell repertoires in COVID-19. This table comes from immunoSEQ multiplex PCR, and its TCRdb copy is limited to in-frame clones, with some not included. This sample carries around 230,000 clones, almost 85% of them seen once, and the ten largest clones take roughly 15%. Losses at the gene ends were 4 bases for V and 4 bases for J; bases not matched to a gene: 6. The germline V gene encodes CDR1 SGHNT and CDR2 YYREEE (reference sequence). The CDR3 loop spans 15 amino acids. Living in 24 US areas, the participants were between 18 and 89 years of age.

Specimen: PBMCs or T cells enriched from blood (not recorded which). This TCR derives from a man aged 35 to 55 who had recovered from COVID-19. The chain couples TRBV5-4 to TRBJ2-2; TRBD1 matches 8 bases. CDR3 sequence: CASSPGGSVTGELFF. The DNA of the CDR3 is TGTGCCAGCAGCCCAGGGGGCTCGGTCACCGGGGAGCTGTTTTTT.